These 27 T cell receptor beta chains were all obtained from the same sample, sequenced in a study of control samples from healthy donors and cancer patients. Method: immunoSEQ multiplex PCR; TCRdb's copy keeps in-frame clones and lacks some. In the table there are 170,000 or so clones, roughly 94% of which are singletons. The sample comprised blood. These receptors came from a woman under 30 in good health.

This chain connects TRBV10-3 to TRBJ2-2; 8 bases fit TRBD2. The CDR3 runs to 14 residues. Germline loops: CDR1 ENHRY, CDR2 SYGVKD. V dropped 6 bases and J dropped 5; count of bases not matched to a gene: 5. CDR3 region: CAIRGTRDTGELFF. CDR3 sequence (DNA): TGTGCCATCAGGGGGACTAGAGATACCGGGGAGCTGTTTTTT.

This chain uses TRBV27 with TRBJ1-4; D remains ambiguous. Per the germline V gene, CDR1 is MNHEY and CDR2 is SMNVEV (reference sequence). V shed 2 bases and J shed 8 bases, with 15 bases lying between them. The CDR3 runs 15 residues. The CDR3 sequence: CASSLTARRGEKLFF. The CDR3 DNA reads TGTGCCAGCAGTTTAACGGCCCGAAGAGGGGAAAAACTGTTTTTT. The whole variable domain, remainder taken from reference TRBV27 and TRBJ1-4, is EAQVTQNPRYLITVTGKKLTVTCSQNMNHEYMSWYRQDPGLGLRQIYYSMNVEVTDKGDVPEGYKVSRKEKRNFPLILESPSPNQTSLYFCASSLTARRGEKLFFGSGTQLSVL.

Written as DNA, the CDR3 is TGTGCCAGCAGCCAAGTTTACCGGGGGAACACCGGGGAGCTGTTTTTT. Translation: CASSQVYRGNTGELFF. The chain has TRBV14 and TRBJ2-2, with D possibly TRBD2 on 5 matching bases. The germline gives CDR1 SGHDN, CDR2 FVKESK. The CDR3 covers 16 residues. V lost 1 base to trimming and J lost 1 base, with 10 bases between them.

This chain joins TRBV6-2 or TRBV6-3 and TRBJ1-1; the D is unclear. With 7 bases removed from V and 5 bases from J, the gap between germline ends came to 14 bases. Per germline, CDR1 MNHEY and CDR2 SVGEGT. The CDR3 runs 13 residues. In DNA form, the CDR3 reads TGTGCCAGCACCCCGAGGGAAGTGACTGAAGCTTTCTTT. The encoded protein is CASTPREVTEAFF.

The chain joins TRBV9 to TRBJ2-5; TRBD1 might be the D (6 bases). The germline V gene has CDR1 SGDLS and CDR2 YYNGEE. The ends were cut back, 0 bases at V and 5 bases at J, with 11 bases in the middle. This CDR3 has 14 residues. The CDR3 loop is CASSVGAGDETQYF. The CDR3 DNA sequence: TGTGCCAGCAGCGTAGGGGCAGGGGACGAGACCCAGTACTTC.

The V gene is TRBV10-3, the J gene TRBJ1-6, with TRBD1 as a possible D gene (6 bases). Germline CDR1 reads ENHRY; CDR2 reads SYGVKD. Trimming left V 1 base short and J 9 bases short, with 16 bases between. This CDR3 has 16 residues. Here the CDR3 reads CAISEFSAGGGSPLHF. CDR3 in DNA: TGTGCCATCAGTGAGTTTTCCGCCGGGGGCGGTTCACCCCTCCACTTT.

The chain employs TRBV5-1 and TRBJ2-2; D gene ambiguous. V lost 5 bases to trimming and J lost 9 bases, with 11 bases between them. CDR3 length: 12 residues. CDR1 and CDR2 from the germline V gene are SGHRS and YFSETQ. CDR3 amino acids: CASRALARELFF. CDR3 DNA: TGCGCCAGCAGGGCGCTCGCCCGGGAGCTGTTTTTT.

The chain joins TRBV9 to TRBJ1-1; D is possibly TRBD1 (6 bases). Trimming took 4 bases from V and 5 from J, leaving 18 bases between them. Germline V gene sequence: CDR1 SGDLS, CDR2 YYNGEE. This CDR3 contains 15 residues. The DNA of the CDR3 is TGTGCCAGCAGCCCCTCGGGACAATTATCTACTGAAGCTTTCTTT. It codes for CASSPSGQLSTEAFF.

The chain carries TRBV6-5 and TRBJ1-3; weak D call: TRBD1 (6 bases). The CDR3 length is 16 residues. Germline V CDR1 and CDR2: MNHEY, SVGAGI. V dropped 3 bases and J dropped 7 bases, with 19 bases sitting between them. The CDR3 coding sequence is TGTGCCAGCAGTTATAAACCGGGACATACTCCTAACACCATATATTTT. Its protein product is CASSYKPGHTPNTIYF.

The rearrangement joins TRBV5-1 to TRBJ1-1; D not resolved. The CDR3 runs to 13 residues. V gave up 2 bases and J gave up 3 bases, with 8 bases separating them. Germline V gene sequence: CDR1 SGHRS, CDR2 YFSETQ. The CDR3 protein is CASSFTRDTEAFF. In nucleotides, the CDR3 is TGCGCCAGCAGCTTTACGAGGGACACTGAAGCTTTCTTT.

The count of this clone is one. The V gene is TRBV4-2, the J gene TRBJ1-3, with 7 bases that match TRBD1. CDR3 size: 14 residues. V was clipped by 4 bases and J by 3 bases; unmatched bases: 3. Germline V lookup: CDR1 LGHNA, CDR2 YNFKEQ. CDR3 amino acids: CASSRGTDGNTIYF. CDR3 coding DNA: TGTGCCAGCAGCCGTGGGACAGATGGAAACACCATATATTTT.

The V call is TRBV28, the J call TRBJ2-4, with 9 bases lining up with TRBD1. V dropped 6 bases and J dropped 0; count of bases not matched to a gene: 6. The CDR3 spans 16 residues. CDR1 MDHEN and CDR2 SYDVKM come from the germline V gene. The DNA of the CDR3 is TGTGCCAGCAGCCTTACGGGACAGGGAGCCAAAAACATTCAGTACTTC. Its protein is CASSLTGQGAKNIQYF.

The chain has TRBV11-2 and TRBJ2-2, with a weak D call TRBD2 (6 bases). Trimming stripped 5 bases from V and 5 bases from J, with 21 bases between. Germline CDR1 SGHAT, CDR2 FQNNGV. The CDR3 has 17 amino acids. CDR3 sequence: CASSPRPGLYGTGELFF. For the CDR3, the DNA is TGTGCCAGCAGCCCGCGGCCGGGACTCTACGGAACCGGGGAGCTGTTTTTT. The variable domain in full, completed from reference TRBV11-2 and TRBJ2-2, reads EAGVAQSPRYKIIEKRQSVAFWCNPISGHATLYWYQQILGQGPKLLIQFQNNGVVDDSQLPKDRFSAERLKGVDSTLKIQPAKLEDSAVYLCASSPRPGLYGTGELFFGEGSRLTVL.

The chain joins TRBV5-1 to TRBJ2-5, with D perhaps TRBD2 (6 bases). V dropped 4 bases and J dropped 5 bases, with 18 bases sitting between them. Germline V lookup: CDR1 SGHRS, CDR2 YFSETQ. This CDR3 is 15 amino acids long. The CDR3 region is CASSSGTGGVETQYF. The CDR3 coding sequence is TGCGCCAGCAGCAGTGGGACTGGCGGGGTGGAGACCCAGTACTTC.

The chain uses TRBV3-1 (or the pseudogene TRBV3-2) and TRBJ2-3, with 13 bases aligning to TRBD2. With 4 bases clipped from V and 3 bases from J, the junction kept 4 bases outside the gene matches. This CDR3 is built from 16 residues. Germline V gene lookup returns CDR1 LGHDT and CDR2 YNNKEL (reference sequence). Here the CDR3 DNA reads TGTGCCAGCAGCCCATCACTAGCGGGAGGGACAGATACGCAGTATTTT. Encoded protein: CASSPSLAGGTDTQYF.

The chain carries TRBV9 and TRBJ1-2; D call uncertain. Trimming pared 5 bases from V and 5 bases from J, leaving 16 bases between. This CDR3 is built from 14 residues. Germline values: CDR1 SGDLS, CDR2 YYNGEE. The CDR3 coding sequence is TGTGCCAGCAGTGGGTTTACCATTGAATATGGCTACACCTTC. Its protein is CASSGFTIEYGYTF.

Here the CDR3 reads CASSPGQSEAFF. The DNA of the CDR3 is TGTGCCAGCAGCCCCGGACAGTCCGAAGCTTTCTTT. V and J are TRBV5-4 and TRBJ1-1, with D possibly TRBD1 on 6 matching bases. Germline V gene sequence: CDR1 SGHNT, CDR2 YYREEE (reference sequence). The CDR3 length is 12 residues. Trimming left V 4 bases short and J 8 bases short, with 12 bases between. Full variable domain (rest looked up from reference TRBV5-4 and TRBJ1-1): ETGVTQSPTHLIKTRGQQVTLRCSSQSGHNTVSWYQQALGQGPQFIFQYYREEENGRGNFPPRFSGLQFPNYSSELNVNALELDDSALYLCASSPGQSEAFFGQGTRLTVV.

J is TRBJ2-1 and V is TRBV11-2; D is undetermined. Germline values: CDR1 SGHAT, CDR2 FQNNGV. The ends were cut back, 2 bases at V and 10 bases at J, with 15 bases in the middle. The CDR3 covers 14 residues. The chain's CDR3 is CASSLQVNSAEQFF. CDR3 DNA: TGTGCCAGCAGCTTACAAGTTAATTCGGCGGAGCAGTTCTTC. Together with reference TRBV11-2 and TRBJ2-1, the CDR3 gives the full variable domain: EAGVAQSPRYKIIEKRQSVAFWCNPISGHATLYWYQQILGQGPKLLIQFQNNGVVDDSQLPKDRFSAERLKGVDSTLKIQPAKLEDSAVYLCASSLQVNSAEQFFGPGTRLTVL.

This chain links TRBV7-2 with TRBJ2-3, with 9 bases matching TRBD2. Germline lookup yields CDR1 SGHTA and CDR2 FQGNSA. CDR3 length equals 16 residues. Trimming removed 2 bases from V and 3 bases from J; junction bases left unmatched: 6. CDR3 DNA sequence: TGTGCCAGCAGCTTAAATAGCGGGAGTAGAACAGATACGCAGTATTTT. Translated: CASSLNSGSRTDTQYF. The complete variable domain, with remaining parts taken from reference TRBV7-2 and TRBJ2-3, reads GAGVSQSPSNKVTEKGKDVELRCDPISGHTALYWYRQSLGQGLEFLIYFQGNSAPDKSGLPSDRFSAERTGGSVSTLTIQRTQQEDSAVYLCASSLNSGSRTDTQYFGPGTRLTVL.

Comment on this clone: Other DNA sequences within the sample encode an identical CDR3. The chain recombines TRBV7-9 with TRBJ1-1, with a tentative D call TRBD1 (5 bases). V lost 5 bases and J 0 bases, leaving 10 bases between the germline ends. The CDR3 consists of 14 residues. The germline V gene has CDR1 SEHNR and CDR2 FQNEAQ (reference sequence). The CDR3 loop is CASSLTGVNTEAFF. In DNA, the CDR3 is TGTGCCAGCAGCCTCACGGGGGTGAACACTGAAGCTTTCTTT.

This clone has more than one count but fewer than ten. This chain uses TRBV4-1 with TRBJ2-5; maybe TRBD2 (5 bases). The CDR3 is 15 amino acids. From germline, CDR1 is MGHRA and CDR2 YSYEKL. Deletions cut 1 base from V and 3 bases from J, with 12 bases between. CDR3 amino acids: CASSQARKGEETQYF. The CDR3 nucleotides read TGCGCCAGCAGCCAAGCCCGGAAGGGAGAAGAGACCCAGTACTTC.

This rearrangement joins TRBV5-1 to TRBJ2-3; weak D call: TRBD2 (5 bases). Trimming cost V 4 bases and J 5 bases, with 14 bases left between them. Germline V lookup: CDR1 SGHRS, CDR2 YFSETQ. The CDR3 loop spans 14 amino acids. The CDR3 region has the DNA TGCGCCAGCAGCCTCCGAGGGTTCGAAGATACGCAGTATTTT. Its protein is CASSLRGFEDTQYF.

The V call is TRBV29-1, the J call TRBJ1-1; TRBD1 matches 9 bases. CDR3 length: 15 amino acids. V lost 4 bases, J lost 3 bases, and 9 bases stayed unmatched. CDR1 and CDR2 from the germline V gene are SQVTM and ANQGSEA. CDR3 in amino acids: CSVGGGQGHDTEAFF. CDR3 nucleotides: TGCAGCGTTGGTGGCGGACAGGGGCATGACACTGAAGCTTTCTTT.

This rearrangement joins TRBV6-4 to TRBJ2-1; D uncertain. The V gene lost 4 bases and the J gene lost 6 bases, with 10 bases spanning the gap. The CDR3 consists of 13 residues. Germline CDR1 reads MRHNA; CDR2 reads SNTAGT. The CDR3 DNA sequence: TGTGCCAGCAGTGCGTCTCTTCTCAATGAGCAGTTCTTC. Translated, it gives CASSASLLNEQFF.

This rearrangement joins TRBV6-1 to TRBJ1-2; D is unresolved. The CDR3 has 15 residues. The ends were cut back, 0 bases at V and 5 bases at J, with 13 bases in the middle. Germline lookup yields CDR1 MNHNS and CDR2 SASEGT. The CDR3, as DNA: TGTGCCAGCAGTGAAGCAGGGTATTTGGCTTATGGCTACACCTTC. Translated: CASSEAGYLAYGYTF.

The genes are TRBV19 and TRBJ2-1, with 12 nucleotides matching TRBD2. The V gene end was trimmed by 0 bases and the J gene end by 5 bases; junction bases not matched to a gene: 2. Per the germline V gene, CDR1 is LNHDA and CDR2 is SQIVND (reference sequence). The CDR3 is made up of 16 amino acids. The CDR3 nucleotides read TGTGCCAGTAGTATAGACACTAGCGGGGGGAACAATGAGCAGTTCTTC. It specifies CASSIDTSGGNNEQFF.

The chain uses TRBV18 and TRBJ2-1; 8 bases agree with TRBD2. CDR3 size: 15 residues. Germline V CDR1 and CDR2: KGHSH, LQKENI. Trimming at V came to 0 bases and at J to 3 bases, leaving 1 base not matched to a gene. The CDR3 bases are TGTGCCAGCTCACCACCGGCGGGGGGCTACAATGAGCAGTTCTTC. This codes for CASSPPAGGYNEQFF.